The present T cell receptor (beta chain) was sequenced within a study of cytomegalovirus exposure and HLA in healthy donors. In the study overall: The same platform was used for the roughly 110 validation repertoires as for the 666 first-cohort repertoires, as reported in a later analysis.

This CDR3 has 12 amino acids. Germline loops: CDR1 SGDLS, CDR2 YYNGEE. With V trimmed by 6 bases and J by 4 bases, 3 bases remained unmatched. TCRdb's table, derived via immunoSEQ multiplex PCR, lists solely in-frame clones and lacks some. The table includes about 220,000 clones, about 89% detected once. This clone has more than one count but fewer than ten. The chain is built from TRBV9 and TRBJ1-1, with TRBD1 identical over 7 bases. Sample: PBMCs. The TCR was taken from a woman aged 18-35 years in good health and CMV-seronegative. CDR3 nucleotide sequence: TGTGCCAGCAAGGGGGACAGCACTGAAGCTTTCTTT. It yields the protein CASKGDSTEAFF.